This T cell receptor beta chain was observed in a study of cytomegalovirus exposure and HLA in healthy donors. The PCR used 60 Vbeta and 13 Jbeta primers. TCRdb keeps only in-frame clones here, not all; method: immunoSEQ multiplex PCR. Of 95,000 to 100,000 clones listed, approximately 74% are singletons. Per the germline V gene, CDR1 is SEHNR and CDR2 is FQNEAQ (reference sequence). The length of the CDR3 is 13 residues. This clone was observed a few times. Germline and junction disagree at one end, which may indicate a read error. The TCR originated in a woman between 40 and 55 years old in good health and CMV-seronegative. The chain links TRBV7-9 to TRBJ1-6, with D perhaps matching TRBD1 (6 bases). Material: PBMCs. For the CDR3, the DNA is TGTTCCAGCAGCAATAACAGGGTTTCACCCCTCCACTTT. Its translation: CSSSNNRVSPLHF.